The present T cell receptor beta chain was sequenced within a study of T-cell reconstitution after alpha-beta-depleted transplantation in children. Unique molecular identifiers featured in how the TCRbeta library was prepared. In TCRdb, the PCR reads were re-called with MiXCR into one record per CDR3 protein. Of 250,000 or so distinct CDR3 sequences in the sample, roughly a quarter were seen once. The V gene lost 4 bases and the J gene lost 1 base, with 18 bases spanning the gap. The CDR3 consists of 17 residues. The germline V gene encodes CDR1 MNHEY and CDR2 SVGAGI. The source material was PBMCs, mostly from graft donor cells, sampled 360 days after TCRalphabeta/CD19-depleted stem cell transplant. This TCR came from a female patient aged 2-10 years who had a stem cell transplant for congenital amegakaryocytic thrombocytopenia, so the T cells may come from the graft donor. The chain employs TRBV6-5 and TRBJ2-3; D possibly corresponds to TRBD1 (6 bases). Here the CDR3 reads CASSFWGPDPRTDTQYF. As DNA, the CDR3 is TGTGCCAGCAGTTTCTGGGGGCCGGACCCCCGCACAGATACGCAGTATTTT.